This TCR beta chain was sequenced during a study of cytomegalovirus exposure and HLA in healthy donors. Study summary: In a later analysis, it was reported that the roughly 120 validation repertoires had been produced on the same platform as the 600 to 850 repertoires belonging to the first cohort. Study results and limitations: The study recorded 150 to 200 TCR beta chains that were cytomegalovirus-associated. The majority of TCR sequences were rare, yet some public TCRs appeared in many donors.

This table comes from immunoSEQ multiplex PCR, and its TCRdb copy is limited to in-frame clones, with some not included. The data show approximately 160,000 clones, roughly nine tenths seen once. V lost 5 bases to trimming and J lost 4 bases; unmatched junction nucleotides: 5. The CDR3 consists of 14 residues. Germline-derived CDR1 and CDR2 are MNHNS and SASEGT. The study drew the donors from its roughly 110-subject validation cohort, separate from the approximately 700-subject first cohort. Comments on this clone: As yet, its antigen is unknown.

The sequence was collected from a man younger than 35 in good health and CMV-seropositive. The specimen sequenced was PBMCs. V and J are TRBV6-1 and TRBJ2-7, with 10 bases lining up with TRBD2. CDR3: CASSSSGSGYEQYF. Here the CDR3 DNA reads TGTGCCAGCAGTTCTAGCGGGAGTGGATACGAGCAGTACTTC.